This T cell receptor beta chain came from a study of CD8 T cells in Susac syndrome. The germline CDR1 and CDR2 sequences are ENHRY and SYGVKD. The V end lost 4 bases, the J end lost 10 bases, and 13 bases lay between the germline ends. CDR3 length: 12 residues. The sequenced target, TCR beta, came from blood CD8+ and CD4+ T cells. The diagnostic criteria for definite or probable disease, as recently defined, were met by the patients with Susac syndrome. An input of about 0.5 to 1 ug of RNA was subjected to reverse transcription using random hexamers. TCR beta CDR3 was amplified by immunoSEQ covering 54 Vbeta and 13 Jbeta. TCRdb recomputed calls from the immunoSEQ multiplex PCR reads with MiXCR, one row per CDR3 protein. This sample has 210,000 or so distinct CDR3 sequences, with about 95% found just once. To note about this clonotype: Its antigen is unidentified.

Findings and limits, study-wide: The authors acknowledged that their TCR sequencing and HLA analysis involved a relatively small number of individuals.

V and J are TRBV10-3 and TRBJ1-1, with TRBD1 as a possible D gene (5 bases). This TCR was sampled from a human donor with Susac syndrome. The sequencing input was CD4+ T cells from PBMCs. In DNA form, the CDR3 reads TGTGCCATCAGTGGGGACCCAGTGGGAGCTTTCTTT. Translated, it gives CAISGDPVGAFF.